This T cell receptor beta chain was found in a study of human T cells and chemical hapten exposure. About the research overall: TCR yields per sample varied, mainly owing to small pooled library volume differences.

This clonotype was observed at least ten times. Individual cDNA molecules each carried unique molecular identifiers attached by the library. MiXCR was run by TCRdb on the RACE reads, yielding one entry per CDR3 protein. The sample lists around 130,000 distinct CDR3 sequences, 11% occurring once. Looked up from germline, CDR1 is KGHSH and CDR2 is LQKENI. Trimming shortened V by 2 bases and J by 7 bases, and 14 bases separated the two germline ends. The CDR3 extends over 14 amino acids. Time point here: patch test 3, about 24 weeks after DPC sensitization. The sample's treatment: therapeutic diphenylcyclopropenone sensitization with weekly scalp DPC.

Source: whole blood, taken in connection with sensitization to the hapten diphenylcyclopropenone (DPC). The origin of this receptor is a woman in her forties or fifties with alopecia areata. Some clones in this sample may be carry-over from other donors' samples. The V gene is TRBV18, the J gene TRBJ1-1; no clear D gene. The CDR3 spells CASSPVSGINEAFF. CDR3 sequence (DNA): TGTGCCAGCTCACCAGTGTCTGGAATAAATGAAGCTTTCTTT.